This entry concerns a single T cell receptor beta chain. Its specificity is unknown. Primers for the PCR totalled 60 Vbeta and 13 Jbeta. Profiled with immunoSEQ multiplex PCR; TCRdb holds only in-frame clones, not every one. This table holds fewer than 200,000 clones, 65% to 85% found once. The data are from a study of cytomegalovirus exposure and HLA in healthy donors. Study-wide background: About 80 million unique TCR sequences came from HLA-typed donors in an early release.

V lost 6 bases, J lost 8 bases, and 20 bases stayed unmatched. The CDR3 extends over 17 amino acids. The germline CDR1 and CDR2 sequences are SGHVS and FQNEAQ. Study-level points and caveats: Later analysis showed TCR association rates varying by HLA locus, highest for DRB1 and lowest for HLA-C. When presence/absence was analysed, sequencing depth was taken to be roughly uniform across donors.

Sequenced: PBMCs. V and J are TRBV7-8 and TRBJ1-2; TRBD1 agrees at 8 bases. This TCR was recovered from a man aged 60 to 69 in good health and CMV-seronegative. The CDR3 DNA is TGTGCCAGCAGTCCGGACAGGGCCCTTCTCAAGTCAGTAGGCTACACCTTC. Translation gives CASSPDRALLKSVGYTF.